The rows below give T cell receptor beta chains drawn from one sample of a study of blood T cell repertoires in COVID-19. TCRdb keeps only in-frame clones here, not all; method: immunoSEQ multiplex PCR. This table holds over 250,000 clones, around 80% found once. Source material: PBMCs or T cells enriched from blood (not recorded which). Every receptor here comes from a man aged 25 to 45 with acute COVID-19. The CDR3 runs from the conserved cysteine through the conserved F or W. The D gene is left open where the match is weak. Clone size appears in some rows only: once, few, many, or a class for an expanded clone.

v_gene: TRBV9
d_gene: TRBD1
abundance: -
j_gene: TRBJ1-1
CDR3nt: TGTGCCAGCAGCCCTTGGACAGGGAAGTCGTCGGGGGAAGCTTTCTTT
CDR3aa: CASSPWTGKSSGEAFF

v_gene: TRBV19
d_gene: TRBD2
abundance: -
j_gene: TRBJ2-1
CDR3nt: TGTGCCAGTACCGAGCAGACTAGCGGGATTAACAATGAGCAGTTCTTC
CDR3aa: CASTEQTSGINNEQFF

v_gene: TRBV29-1
d_gene: -
abundance: -
j_gene: TRBJ2-3
CDR3nt: TGCAGCATCCTATACCTGGACAGGGACTATCCAGATACGCAGTATTTT
CDR3aa: CSILYLDRDYPDTQYF

v_gene: TRBV5-6
d_gene: TRBD1
abundance: -
j_gene: TRBJ2-1
CDR3nt: TGTGCCAGCAGCTTCCTACGGACAGGGGGAAATCGAGGCAATGAGCAGTTCTTC
CDR3aa: CASSFLRTGGNRGNEQFF

v_gene: TRBV30
d_gene: -
abundance: -
j_gene: TRBJ2-2
CDR3nt: TGTGCTACCGAGGGGGTTCTCACCGGGGAGCTGTTTTTT
CDR3aa: CATEGVLTGELFF

v_gene: TRBV7-2
d_gene: -
abundance: -
j_gene: TRBJ2-3
CDR3nt: TGTGCCAGCAGCGCTGACACCACTAGCACAGATACGCAGTATTTT
CDR3aa: CASSADTTSTDTQYF

v_gene: TRBV19
d_gene: TRBD1
abundance: -
j_gene: TRBJ1-4
CDR3nt: TGTGCCAGCCAGGGGGCTTCTAATGAAAAACTGTTTTTT
CDR3aa: CASQGASNEKLFF

v_gene: TRBV18
d_gene: -
abundance: once
j_gene: TRBJ1-5
CDR3nt: TGTGCCAGCTCACCAAGGGCAGGCGGGCAGCCCCAGCATTTT
CDR3aa: CASSPRAGGQPQHF

v_gene: TRBV2
d_gene: -
abundance: -
j_gene: TRBJ1-1
CDR3nt: TGTGCCAGCACCCTAGGACAGATCTTTGAGACTGAAGCTTTCTTT
CDR3aa: CASTLGQIFETEAFF

v_gene: TRBV6-5
d_gene: TRBD2
abundance: -
j_gene: TRBJ2-1
CDR3nt: TGTGCCAGCACCAAGGTAGTTAGCGGGCAGCAGTTCTTC
CDR3aa: CASTKVVSGQQFF

v_gene: TRBV11-3
d_gene: -
abundance: -
j_gene: TRBJ2-4
CDR3nt: TGTGCCAGCAGCTTAGTAGGGGAAAACATTCAGTACTTC
CDR3aa: CASSLVGENIQYF

v_gene: TRBV2
d_gene: TRBD1
abundance: -
j_gene: TRBJ2-5
CDR3nt: TGTGCCAGCAAATCGGACAGGGGAGGCGAGACCCAGTACTTC
CDR3aa: CASKSDRGGETQYF

v_gene: TRBV2
d_gene: TRBD1
abundance: -
j_gene: TRBJ1-2
CDR3nt: TGTGCCAGCAGTGGGGACAGGGGGGGGTATGGCTACACCTTC
CDR3aa: CASSGDRGGYGYTF

v_gene: TRBV30
d_gene: TRBD2
abundance: -
j_gene: TRBJ2-1
CDR3nt: TGTGCCTGGAGAAAAGGGAGGGCCCGGGGGGATGAGCAGTTCTTC
CDR3aa: CAWRKGRARGDEQFF

v_gene: TRBV6-1
d_gene: -
abundance: -
j_gene: TRBJ1-2
CDR3nt: TGTGCCAGCAGTGAAGTGACAGTTAAATATGGCTACACCTTC
CDR3aa: CASSEVTVKYGYTF

v_gene: TRBV7-6
d_gene: -
abundance: few
j_gene: TRBJ1-6
CDR3nt: TGTGCCAGCAGCTTATCCGTCTTGAGTTCACCCCTCCACTTT
CDR3aa: CASSLSVLSSPLHF

v_gene: TRBV25-1
d_gene: TRBD1
abundance: -
j_gene: TRBJ1-2
CDR3nt: TGTGCCAGCAGTTGGGGGGACAGAAACTATGGCTACACCTTC
CDR3aa: CASSWGDRNYGYTF

v_gene: TRBV10-3
d_gene: -
abundance: -
j_gene: TRBJ1-1
CDR3nt: TGTGCCATCAGTGAGACCCGGCAGGCTCGCACTGAAGCTTTCTTT
CDR3aa: CAISETRQARTEAFF

v_gene: TRBV7-6
d_gene: -
abundance: -
j_gene: TRBJ2-6
CDR3nt: TGTGCCAGCAGCCCGGGCCCGACTACTAGCTCTGGGGCCAACGTCCTGACTTTC
CDR3aa: CASSPGPTTSSGANVLTF

v_gene: TRBV24-1
d_gene: -
abundance: -
j_gene: TRBJ1-1
CDR3nt: TGTGCCACCAGTCAGGGGCGGAACACTGAAGCTTTCTTT
CDR3aa: CATSQGRNTEAFF